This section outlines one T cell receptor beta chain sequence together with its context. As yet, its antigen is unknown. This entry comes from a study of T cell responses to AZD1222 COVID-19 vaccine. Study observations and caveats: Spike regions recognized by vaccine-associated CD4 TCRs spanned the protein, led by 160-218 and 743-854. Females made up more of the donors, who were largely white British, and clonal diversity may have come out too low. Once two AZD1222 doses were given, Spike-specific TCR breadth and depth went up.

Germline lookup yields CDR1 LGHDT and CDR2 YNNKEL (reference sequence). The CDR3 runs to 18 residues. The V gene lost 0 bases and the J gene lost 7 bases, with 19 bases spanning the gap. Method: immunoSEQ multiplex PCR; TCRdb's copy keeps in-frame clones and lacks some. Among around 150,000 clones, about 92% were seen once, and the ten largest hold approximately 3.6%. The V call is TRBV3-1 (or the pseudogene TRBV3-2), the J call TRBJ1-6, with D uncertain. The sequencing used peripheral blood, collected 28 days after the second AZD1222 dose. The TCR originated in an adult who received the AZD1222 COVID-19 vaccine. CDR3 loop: CASSQEKGALGVNSPLHF. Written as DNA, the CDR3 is TGTGCCAGCAGCCAAGAGAAGGGAGCCCTCGGTGTGAATTCACCCCTCCACTTT.